These 28 T cell receptor beta chains were all obtained from the same sample, sequenced in a study of T cells after yellow fever vaccination. TCRdb analysed the 5' RACE reads with MiXCR anew, one entry per CDR3 protein. The sample holds under 500,000 distinct CDR3 sequences, around 19% seen once. The sample in question was PBMCs, obtained before the yellow fever booster vaccination. Receptor source: a man younger than 35 who received the YFV17D yellow fever vaccine.

The chain uses TRBV6-5 and TRBJ2-3; D is ambiguous. V gave up 2 bases and J gave up 1 base, with 10 bases separating them. The germline CDR1 and CDR2 sequences are MNHEY and SVGAGI. CDR3 length: 15 amino acids. CDR3 residues: CASSYGLFRTDTQYF. Here the CDR3 DNA reads TGTGCCAGCAGTTACGGTTTGTTCCGCACAGATACGCAGTATTTT.

This clonotype was seen many times. The V and J genes are TRBV6-6 and TRBJ2-3; no reliable D call. Trimming left V 1 base short and J 6 bases short, with 2 bases between. CDR3 length: 11 residues. CDR1 MNHNY and CDR2 SVGAGI come from the germline V gene (reference sequence). CDR3 nucleotide sequence: TGTGCCAGCAGTTACTGGGATACGCAGTATTTT. Translation gives CASSYWDTQYF.

This clonotype was detected only a few times. The V and J genes are TRBV5-1 and TRBJ2-2; D uncertain. The CDR3 has 16 amino acids. Trimming stripped 0 bases from V and 1 base from J, with 10 bases between. The germline V gene has CDR1 SGHRS and CDR2 YFSETQ. CDR3 nucleotides: TGCGCCAGCAGCTTGGAAGGGTGGGGGAACACCGGGGAGCTGTTTTTT. It specifies CASSLEGWGNTGELFF.

This clonotype turned up a few times. The chain links TRBV12-3 or TRBV12-4 to TRBJ2-1; D call uncertain. The CDR3 is 12 residues long. The V and J ends lost 6 bases and 8 bases respectively, with 11 bases between them. The CDR3, as DNA: TGTGCCAGCAGCCTTCCCACCGATGAGCAGTTCTTC. It is translated as CASSLPTDEQFF.

The chain has TRBV12-3 or TRBV12-4 and TRBJ2-1; D is perhaps TRBD1 or TRBD2 (5 bases each). The CDR3 spans 14 residues. Trimming removed 4 bases at V and 8 bases at J, with 15 bases between. CDR3 sequence: CASSSGASGDEQFF. The DNA for the CDR3 is TGTGCCAGCAGTTCCGGGGCCTCCGGGGATGAGCAGTTCTTC.

This clonotype was found a few times. The chain has TRBV12-3 or TRBV12-4 and TRBJ2-4, with 11 bases fitting TRBD2. The CDR3 has 15 residues. With V trimmed by 8 bases and J by 8 bases, 11 bases remained unmatched. The DNA for the CDR3 is TGTGCCAGCCACTTAGCGGGGGGGCCGAGGTACATTCAGTACTTC. Encoded protein: CASHLAGGPRYIQYF.

The chain employs TRBV20-1 and TRBJ2-7, with D tentatively TRBD2 (5 bases). V was pared by 2 bases and J by 4 bases, with 21 bases between. This CDR3 has 16 residues. Germline-derived CDR1 and CDR2 are DFQATT and SNEGSKA (reference sequence). CDR3 region: CSARSPFDAGVYEQYF. CDR3 sequence (DNA): TGCAGTGCTAGATCCCCCTTCGACGCCGGGGTATACGAGCAGTACTTC.

V gene TRBV9 combines with J gene TRBJ1-1; perhaps TRBD1 as D (6 bases). V lost 0 bases to trimming and J lost 3 bases, with 12 bases between them. Germline CDR1 is SGDLS and CDR2 is YYNGEE. The CDR3 spans 15 residues. The CDR3 region has the DNA TGTGCCAGCAGCGTAGAAGTGGGGGCGGACACTGAAGCTTTCTTT. As protein: CASSVEVGADTEAFF.

The chain employs TRBV12-3 or TRBV12-4 and TRBJ2-1; 9 bases line up with TRBD2. Trimming cost V 3 bases and J 4 bases; bases outside gene matches: 4. The CDR3 sequence is 15 residues long. CDR3 in amino acids: CASSLGLADYNEQFF. CDR3 coding DNA: TGTGCCAGCAGTTTGGGACTAGCCGATTACAATGAGCAGTTCTTC.

In this sample, this clonotype turned up a few times. The junction shows a germline mismatch at one end, possibly a read error. This rearrangement joins TRBV7-2 to TRBJ1-1, with a tentative D call TRBD1 (5 bases). The CDR3 totals 14 residues. Germline lookup yields CDR1 SGHTA and CDR2 FQGNSA. The CDR3 DNA is TGTTCCAGCAGCTTAGGTTGGGGGGACACTGAAGCTTTCTTT. Its translation: CSSSLGWGDTEAFF.

This clonotype was observed a few times. The chain recombines TRBV28 with TRBJ1-5; maybe TRBD1 (6 bases). Looked up from germline, CDR1 is MDHEN and CDR2 is SYDVKM. Deletions cut 6 bases from V and 7 bases from J, with 13 bases between. The CDR3 totals 13 residues. The CDR3 bases are TGTGCCAGCAGGATACAGGGACGGCAGCCCCAGCATTTT. This encodes CASRIQGRQPQHF.

The chain employs TRBV7-9 and TRBJ2-5, with 7 bases fitting TRBD1. Germline CDR1 SEHNR, CDR2 FQNEAQ (reference sequence). This CDR3 is 14 amino acids long. The V and J ends lost 0 bases and 2 bases, in that order; junction bases with no gene match: 0. The CDR3 DNA follows: TGTGCCAGCAGCTTAGCACAGGGGCAAGAGACCCAGTACTTC. It yields the protein CASSLAQGQETQYF.

In its sample, this clonotype was seen many times. V gene TRBV15 combines with J gene TRBJ1-6, with unresolved D. The germline V gene encodes CDR1 LNHNV and CDR2 YYDKDF (reference sequence). V was clipped by 0 bases and J by 13 bases, with 13 bases between them. This CDR3 has 14 amino acids. The CDR3 protein is CATSRDSGLGPLHF. Written as DNA, the CDR3 is TGTGCCACCAGCAGAGATTCCGGGCTAGGCCCCCTCCACTTT.

This clonotype was seen more than once but under ten times. CDR3 in DNA: TGCGCCAGCAGCGTGAACGGGGAGGGATTGACGGATACGCAGTATTTT. Protein sequence: CASSVNGEGLTDTQYF. The chain joins TRBV5-1 to TRBJ2-3; 7 bases are shared with TRBD2. Per germline, CDR1 SGHRS and CDR2 YFSETQ. The CDR3 is 16 amino acids. J gave up 6 bases and V 4 bases, and 14 bases lay outside the gene matches.

This clonotype showed up just a few times. The chain employs TRBV19 and TRBJ2-2; D remains unclear. The CDR3 spans 15 residues. Germline V CDR1 and CDR2: LNHDA, SQIVND (reference sequence). Trimming pared 4 bases from V and 2 bases from J, leaving 11 bases between. Written as DNA, the CDR3 is TGTGCCAGTAGTACGTGGGGAACCAACACCGGGGAGCTGTTTTTT. Residues: CASSTWGTNTGELFF.

This clonotype has just a few counts. The chain joins TRBV5-5 to TRBJ1-2; TRBD1 aligns across 8 bases. With 6 bases clipped from V and 8 bases from J, the junction kept 9 bases outside the gene matches. Germline V gives CDR1 SGHKS, CDR2 YYEKEE (reference sequence). The CDR3 has 13 amino acids. Here the CDR3 reads CASNKGQGGGYTF. CDR3 DNA sequence: TGTGCCAGCAACAAAGGACAGGGAGGCGGCTACACCTTC.

This clonotype has just a few counts. V usage is TRBV10-2 and J usage is TRBJ2-2, with 8 positions matching TRBD1. Looked up from germline, CDR1 is WSHSY and CDR2 is SAAADI. This CDR3 contains 15 residues. V trimming: 8 bases; J trimming: 1 base; junction bases outside the gene matches: 6. The CDR3 protein is CASVGGTGNTGELFF. Written as DNA, the CDR3 is TGCGCCAGCGTAGGGGGGACAGGGAACACCGGGGAGCTGTTTTTT.

The V call is TRBV20-1, the J call TRBJ2-5, with D possibly called TRBD1 or TRBD2 (5 bases each). Trimming removed 0 bases from V and 6 bases from J, with 17 bases in between. This CDR3 comprises 15 residues. In germline, CDR1 is DFQATT, CDR2 SNEGSKA (reference sequence). This CDR3 is CSARDRKVPGQTQYF. CDR3 bases: TGCAGTGCTAGAGATCGTAAAGTTCCGGGACAGACCCAGTACTTC.

Ten or more counts support this clonotype. The chain is built from TRBV6-5 and TRBJ1-3, with TRBD1 as a possible D gene (6 bases). The CDR3 length is 15 residues. Deletions cut 0 bases from V and 1 base from J, with 7 bases between. Germline assignment: CDR1 MNHEY and CDR2 SVGAGI. In DNA, the CDR3 is TGTGCCAGCAGTTACTCGAGGGGGTCTGGAAACACCATATATTTT. This encodes CASSYSRGSGNTIYF.

The chain is built from TRBV6-2 or TRBV6-3 and TRBJ2-3, with D perhaps matching TRBD2 (5 bases). The CDR3 extends over 15 amino acids. Per germline, CDR1 MNHEY and CDR2 SVGEGT. Trimming stripped 6 bases from V and 4 bases from J, with 17 bases between. The CDR3 loop reads CASSNPATGADTQYF. CDR3 DNA: TGTGCCAGCAGCAACCCGGCTACCGGGGCAGATACGCAGTATTTT.

This clonotype has a handful of counts. This chain uses TRBV20-1 with TRBJ1-5, with 8 bases identical to TRBD1. Germline V lookup: CDR1 DFQATT, CDR2 SNEGSKA (reference sequence). V shed 6 bases, J shed 4 bases, and the junction held 11 bases outside the gene matches. The CDR3 loop spans 15 amino acids. CDR3: CSAKNGGTGNQPQHF. The CDR3 region has the DNA TGCAGTGCGAAGAATGGCGGGACAGGAAATCAGCCCCAGCATTTT.

This clonotype was seen a few times. The V and J genes are TRBV20-1 and TRBJ2-3; 14 nucleotides match TRBD2. The CDR3 length is 14 residues. Trimming at V came to 4 bases and at J to 10 bases, leaving 7 bases not matched to a gene. Looked up from germline, CDR1 is DFQATT and CDR2 is SNEGSKA (reference sequence). CDR3 DNA sequence: TGCAGTGCTAAGACTAGCGGGGGGGCCGGGGCGCAGTATTTT. This gives the protein CSAKTSGGAGAQYF.

This clonotype was seen only a few times. The chain joins TRBV20-1 to TRBJ2-3, with D possibly being TRBD1 (6 bases). Per germline, CDR1 DFQATT and CDR2 SNEGSKA (reference sequence). The V gene lost 3 bases and the J gene lost 4 bases, with 14 bases spanning the gap. There are 14 residues in the CDR3. CDR3 amino acids: CSASDAGAPDTQYF. The CDR3 region has the DNA TGCAGTGCTAGTGACGCAGGGGCCCCAGATACGCAGTATTTT.

The V and J genes are TRBV15 and TRBJ2-5; 13 bases are shared with TRBD2. The V gene's germline CDR1 is LNHNV and CDR2 YYDKDF (reference sequence). This CDR3 contains 16 residues. Unmatched junction bases numbered 9, after V lost 7 bases and J lost 4 bases. DNA of the CDR3: TGTGCCACCACCAAGAGGACTAGCGGGGGTGGAGAGACCCAGTACTTC. Amino acid sequence: CATTKRTSGGGETQYF.

This clonotype was counted between two and nine times. The rearrangement joins TRBV6-2 or TRBV6-3 to TRBJ1-4; D gene unclear. Germline CDR1 is MNHEY and CDR2 is SVGEGT. This CDR3 comprises 15 residues. V lost 2 bases to trimming and J lost 6 bases, with 13 bases between them. This CDR3 is CASSYPAAVDEKLFF. The CDR3 DNA sequence: TGTGCCAGCAGTTACCCGGCAGCGGTCGATGAAAAACTGTTTTTT.

The chain is built from TRBV19 and TRBJ1-3; D remains ambiguous. Germline loops: CDR1 LNHDA, CDR2 SQIVND (reference sequence). V lost 0 bases and J lost 10, with 10 bases in between. The CDR3 spans 13 residues. This CDR3 reads CASSIEDKTTIYF. For the CDR3, the DNA is TGTGCCAGTAGTATAGAAGACAAAACAACCATATATTTT.

The V call is TRBV20-1, the J call TRBJ2-1; 9 bases match TRBD2. The CDR3 extends over 14 amino acids. Germline CDR1 DFQATT, CDR2 SNEGSKA (reference sequence). The ends lost 6 bases at V and 5 bases at J; junction bases unmatched: 8. The CDR3 here is CSATIAGVHNEQFF. The CDR3 DNA sequence: TGCAGTGCCACCATAGCGGGGGTGCACAATGAGCAGTTCTTC.

In its sample, this clonotype was seen a few times. The chain links TRBV2 to TRBJ2-1; D is unclear. The CDR3 covers 13 residues. Trimming left V 6 bases short and J 0 bases short, with 6 bases between. Germline values: CDR1 SNHLY, CDR2 FYNNEI. The CDR3 sequence is CASRTSSYNEQFF. Here the CDR3 DNA reads TGTGCCAGCAGGACCAGCTCCTACAATGAGCAGTTCTTC.